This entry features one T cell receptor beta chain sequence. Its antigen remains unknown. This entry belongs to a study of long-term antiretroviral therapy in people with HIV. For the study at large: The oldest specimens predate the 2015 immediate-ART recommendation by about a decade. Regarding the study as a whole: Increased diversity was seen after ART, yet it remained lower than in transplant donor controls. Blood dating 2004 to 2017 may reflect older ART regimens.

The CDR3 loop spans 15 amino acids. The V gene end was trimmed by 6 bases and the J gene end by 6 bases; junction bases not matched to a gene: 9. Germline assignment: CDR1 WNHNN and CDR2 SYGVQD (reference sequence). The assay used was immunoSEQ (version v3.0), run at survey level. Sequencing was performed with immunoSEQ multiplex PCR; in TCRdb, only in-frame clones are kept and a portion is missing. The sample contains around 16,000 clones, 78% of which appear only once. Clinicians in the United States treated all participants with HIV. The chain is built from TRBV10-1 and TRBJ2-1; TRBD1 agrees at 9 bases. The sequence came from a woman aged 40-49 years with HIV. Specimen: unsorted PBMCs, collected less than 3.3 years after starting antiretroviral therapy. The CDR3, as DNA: TGCGCCAGCAGCCACGGGACAGGGCTTTCCAATGAGCAGTTCTTC. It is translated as CASSHGTGLSNEQFF.